This TCR beta chain appears in the sequencing data of a study of control samples from healthy donors and cancer patients. Sequencing used immunoSEQ multiplex PCR; TCRdb keeps in-frame clones, though not all of them. The sample records under 300,000 clones, approximately 80% being singletons. The CDR3 consists of 14 residues. J gave up 8 bases and V 4 bases, and 5 bases lay outside the gene matches. Germline-derived CDR1 and CDR2 are MNHNY and SVGAGI (reference sequence). This TCR derives from a woman aged 55-75 years with lung cancer. The genes are TRBV6-6 and TRBJ1-4; 9 positions match TRBD1. The sequencing input was PBMCs. The CDR3 loop is CASSLQGAGEKLFF. DNA of the CDR3: TGTGCCAGCAGTTTACAGGGGGCGGGGGAAAAACTGTTTTTT.